This T cell receptor beta chain was documented in a study of T cells expressing NK-cell markers. Germline CDR1 is ENHRY and CDR2 is SYGVKD. This CDR3 has 15 amino acids. TCRdb re-called the 5' RACE reads; one entry per CDR3 protein, DNA not given. The specimen's table records approximately 420,000 distinct CDR3 sequences. The V gene is TRBV10-3, the J gene TRBJ2-3; there is no DNA to check the TCRdb D call of TRBD2. Sequencing was done on a sample of blood T cells: a sorted CD56 or NKG2C T cell subset, CD4+ or CD8+ T cells, or bulk PBMC T cells (not recorded which). This TCR was sampled from a woman aged 45-65 years in good health. The CDR3 sequence is CAISVVGQSTDTQYF.